These 27 T cell receptor beta chains originate from one sample sequenced in a study of T cells in Graves' hyperthyroidism and ophthalmopathy. Using RNA transcripts as the source, TCR beta CDR3 regions were amplified. First-round RT-PCR with HTBI primers amplified the TCR CDR3 region. Using its own MiXCR run on the multiplex PCR reads, TCRdb lists one record per CDR3 protein. The sample yields a few hundred thousand distinct CDR3 sequences, 20% to 25% seen once. The source material was blood. These TCRs come from a man younger than 35 with Graves' hyperthyroidism.

This clonotype was seen a few times. A clone one base away is much larger, so this may be a read error. This chain joins TRBV2 and TRBJ2-7; 7 bases map to TRBD2. Germline V gene data show CDR1 as SNHLY and CDR2 as FYNNEI. The CDR3 contains 15 residues. CDR3 nucleotides: TGTGCCAGCAGGGCCGAGCGGGGCACTCACTACGGGCAGTACTTC. This codes for CASRAERGTHYGQYF.

This clonotype was seen many times. The gene calls are TRBV2 and TRBJ1-1; D is uncertain. CDR1 is SNHLY, CDR2 FYNNEI, per germline. Trimming left V 6 bases short and J 2 bases short, with 10 bases between. This CDR3 region has 13 residues. The CDR3, as DNA: TGTGCCAGCAGAGGGTTGAGAAACACTGAAGCTTTCTTT. This translates into CASRGLRNTEAFF. Together with reference TRBV2 and TRBJ1-1, the CDR3 gives the full variable domain: EPEVTQTPSHQVTQMGQEVILRCVPISNHLYFYWYRQILGQKVEFLVSFYNNEISEKSEIFDDQFSVERPDGSNFTLKIRSTKLEDSAMYFCASRGLRNTEAFFGQGTRLTVV.

The chain links TRBV2 to TRBJ1-1; TRBD1 is a possible D gene (5 bases). The CDR3 is made up of 20 amino acids. Germline-derived CDR1 and CDR2 are SNHLY and FYNNEI. Trimming took off 10 bases at V and 2 bases at J, with 35 bases between the two ends. CDR3 region: CATGEATRIQGPRTNTEAFF. CDR3 bases: TGTGCCACGGGGGAAGCAACGAGGATCCAGGGCCCCCGTACTAACACTGAAGCTTTCTTT.

This clonotype was observed at least ten times. The chain links TRBV30 to TRBJ1-1, with 7 bases aligning to TRBD1. Germline CDR1 reads GTSNPN; CDR2 reads SVGIG (reference sequence). The CDR3 runs to 14 residues. Germline trimming cut 4 bases from V and 1 base from J; bases unmatched to any gene: 6. CDR3 coding DNA: TGTGCCTGGAAAAGGGGGCCGTCGAACACTGAAGCTTTCTTT. This gives the protein CAWKRGPSNTEAFF.

This clonotype appeared a few times. The chain recombines TRBV6-1 with TRBJ2-4; no definite D call. V lost 2 bases and J lost 0, with 11 bases in between. The CDR3 has 16 residues. Germline V lookup: CDR1 MNHNS, CDR2 SASEGT. As DNA, the CDR3 is TGTGCCAGCAGTGAACCAGACGTACTAGCCAAAAACATTCAGTACTTC. This sequence encodes CASSEPDVLAKNIQYF.

This clonotype came up many times. The V gene is TRBV6-4, the J gene TRBJ1-6; 7 nucleotides line up with TRBD1. The CDR3 length is 16 residues. Unmatched junction bases numbered 11, after V lost 2 bases and J lost 10 bases. In germline, CDR1 is MRHNA, CDR2 SNTAGT. CDR3 nucleotides: TGTGCCAGCAGTGACCTTCAGACAGGGTGGGGATCACCCCTCCACTTT. Amino acids: CASSDLQTGWGSPLHF.

This clonotype was found a few times. This CDR3 reads CASSRQGLGTGELFF. The DNA of the CDR3 is TGTGCCAGCAGTCGGCAGGGGTTAGGTACCGGGGAGCTGTTTTTT. This rearrangement joins TRBV9 to TRBJ2-2; weak D call: TRBD1 (6 bases). V lost 5 bases and J lost 5, with 16 bases in between. The CDR3 length is 15 residues. In germline, CDR1 is SGDLS, CDR2 YYNGEE.

This clonotype came up many times. The V gene is TRBV7-2, the J gene TRBJ2-2; perhaps TRBD2 as D (5 bases). Germline-derived CDR1 and CDR2 are SGHTA and FQGNSA. CDR3 length equals 15 residues. The V end was cut by 5 bases, the J end by 4 bases, with 14 bases between. The CDR3 is CASSPSPSTTGELFF. In DNA form, the CDR3 reads TGTGCCAGCAGCCCTAGCCCTTCTACCACCGGGGAGCTGTTTTTT.

This clonotype was counted a single time. The V gene is TRBV20-1, the J gene TRBJ2-7, with a possible D match to TRBD1 (6 bases). CDR3 length: 15 residues. CDR1 and CDR2 from the germline V gene are DFQATT and SNEGSKA (reference sequence). V was shortened by 4 bases and J by 6 bases, with 22 bases between the two germline ends. This chain's CDR3 is CSATTRWDIPIEQYF. The CDR3 DNA is TGCAGTGCTACCACCCGCTGGGACATCCCGATCGAGCAGTACTTC.

This clonotype was observed many times. The V call is TRBV24-1, the J call TRBJ1-1; a weak D match, TRBD1 (5 bases). CDR1 and CDR2 from the germline V gene are KGHDR and SFDVKD. There are 14 residues in the CDR3. V was clipped by 3 bases and J by 1 base, with 8 bases between them. Here the CDR3 reads CATSDNRPNTEAFF. The CDR3 coding sequence is TGTGCCACCAGTGATAACAGGCCGAACACTGAAGCTTTCTTT.

This clonotype was recorded many times. The chain links TRBV7-2 to TRBJ1-2; D not certain. V was trimmed by 1 base and J by 4 bases, leaving 7 bases between them. The CDR3 extends over 13 amino acids. Germline loops: CDR1 SGHTA, CDR2 FQGNSA. This CDR3 reads CASSLGHLYGYTF. In nucleotides, the CDR3 is TGTGCCAGCAGCTTAGGACACCTCTATGGCTACACCTTC.

Ten or more counts support this clonotype. The CDR3: CSVEWGRGQYGYTF. In DNA, the CDR3 is TGCAGCGTTGAATGGGGGAGAGGGCAATATGGCTACACCTTC. The chain carries TRBV29-1 and TRBJ1-2; maybe TRBD1 (5 bases). V was clipped by 2 bases and J by 5 bases, with 15 bases between them. The CDR3 is 14 amino acids. Germline V gives CDR1 SQVTM, CDR2 ANQGSEA.

This clonotype has just one count. The rearrangement joins TRBV28 to TRBJ2-7; TRBD2 matches at 8 bases. This CDR3 region has 16 residues. CDR1 and CDR2 (germline): MDHEN, SYDVKM. V shed 4 bases, J shed 1 base, and the junction held 9 bases outside the gene matches. DNA for the CDR3: TGTGCCAGCAGTTCGGGAGGGGGGCGGCAGTCCTACGAGCAGTACTTC. Translation gives CASSSGGGRQSYEQYF.

In this sample, this clonotype turned up a few times. The chain links TRBV4-1 to TRBJ2-7; the D is unclear. The CDR3 runs 14 residues. CDR1 and CDR2 (germline): MGHRA, YSYEKL. Deletions cut 3 bases from V and 3 bases from J, with 12 bases between. CDR3 residues: CASSQTLGGYEQYF. The CDR3 DNA follows: TGCGCCAGCAGCCAGACGCTGGGCGGCTACGAGCAGTACTTC.

The rearrangement links TRBV7-9 to TRBJ1-2; no firm D call. Germline CDR1 SEHNR, CDR2 FQNEAQ (reference sequence). Trimming took off 5 bases at V and 8 bases at J, with 12 bases between the two ends. CDR3 length equals 12 residues. This CDR3 is CASSLTSWGYTF. Here the CDR3 DNA reads TGTGCCAGCAGCCTTACGTCTTGGGGCTACACCTTC.

Regarding this clonotype: One base away lies a much larger clone, so this may be a sequencing read error. This sequence joins TRBV7-8 and TRBJ1-2; D gene unclear. CDR1 is SGHVS and CDR2 is FQNEAQ in the germline V gene. This CDR3 comprises 17 residues. The CDR3 spells CASSLGPKELSNYGYAF. The DNA of the CDR3 is TGTGCCAGCAGCTTAGGTCCAAAGGAACTATCTAACTATGGCTACGCCTTC.

This clonotype was counted ten times or more. The CDR3 sequence: CASNHNAGNTEAFF. The CDR3, as DNA: TGTGCCAGCAACCACAACGCCGGGAACACTGAAGCTTTCTTT. The chain recombines TRBV12-3 or TRBV12-4 with TRBJ1-1; D unclear. The germline V and J ends were trimmed by 7 bases and 1 base, with 13 bases remaining between them. This CDR3 is 14 amino acids long.

This clonotype has at least ten counts. The genes are TRBV20-1 and TRBJ2-5, with D possibly matching TRBD2 (5 bases). V lost 3 bases to trimming and J lost 1 base, with 6 bases between them. Germline CDR1 reads DFQATT; CDR2 reads SNEGSKA (reference sequence). This CDR3 region has 12 residues. CDR3 amino acids: CSASRGQETQYF. In nucleotides, the CDR3 is TGCAGTGCTAGTCGGGGCCAAGAGACCCAGTACTTC.

This clonotype was observed at least ten times. V usage is TRBV28 and J usage is TRBJ2-5; D may be TRBD1 or TRBD2 (6 bases each). The V and J ends lost 5 bases and 5 bases respectively, with 18 bases between them. The CDR3 contains 15 residues. The germline CDR1 and CDR2 sequences are MDHEN and SYDVKM. DNA for the CDR3: TGTGCCAGCAGTACCTTCCGGGGGCGGCCGGAGACCCAGTACTTC. This gives the protein CASSTFRGRPETQYF.

The chain is built from TRBV3-1 and TRBJ2-2; D may match TRBD1 or TRBD2 (5 bases each). The CDR3 spans 16 residues. V was clipped by 0 bases and J by 6 bases, with 14 bases between them. CDR1 is LGHDT and CDR2 is YNNKEL in the germline V gene (reference sequence). CDR3 coding DNA: TGTGCCAGCAGCCAAGAGTCGGGGCCGTTGGCCGGGGAGCTGTTTTTT. It is translated as CASSQESGPLAGELFF. Together with reference TRBV3-1 and TRBJ2-2, the CDR3 gives the full variable domain: DTAVSQTPKYLVTQMGNDKSIKCEQNLGHDTMYWYKQDSKKFLKIMFSYNNKELIINETVPNRFSPKSPDKAHLNLHINSLELGDSAVYFCASSQESGPLAGELFFGEGSRLTVL.

The V and J genes are TRBV28 and TRBJ1-1; D gene unclear. Germline CDR1 and CDR2: MDHEN and SYDVKM. V lost 5 bases and J 3 bases, leaving 19 bases between the germline ends. The CDR3 is made up of 16 amino acids. As DNA, the CDR3 is TGTGCCAGCAGTCCGCCCGTACAAAAGCTGGACACTGAAGCTTTCTTT. Protein sequence: CASSPPVQKLDTEAFF.

In its sample, this clonotype was seen many times. The chain joins TRBV2 to TRBJ2-5; TRBD2 matches at 10 bases. J gave up 5 bases and V 4 bases, and 4 bases lay outside the gene matches. Germline V gene lookup returns CDR1 SNHLY and CDR2 FYNNEI. The CDR3 spans 14 residues. The CDR3 DNA reads as TGTGCCAGCAGTGCTAGCGGGGGCTCGGAGACCCAGTACTTC. Its protein product is CASSASGGSETQYF.

This clonotype came up many times. This chain uses TRBV11-2 with TRBJ1-2, with D possibly TRBD1 on 6 matching bases. In germline, CDR1 is SGHAT, CDR2 FQNNGV. The V and J ends lost 1 base and 3 bases respectively, with 21 bases between them. The CDR3 sequence is 18 residues long. The CDR3 loop is CASSLGGRGFGQDYGYTF. Written as DNA, the CDR3 is TGTGCCAGCAGCTTAGGTGGCAGGGGTTTTGGGCAGGACTATGGCTACACCTTC.

The V gene is TRBV28, the J gene TRBJ1-1, with 7 positions matching TRBD1. V dropped 8 bases and J dropped 1; count of bases not matched to a gene: 13. From germline, CDR1 is MDHEN and CDR2 SYDVKM. The CDR3 extends over 16 amino acids. The CDR3 sequence: CASRWGGTAKNTEAFF. CDR3 bases: TGTGCCAGCCGTTGGGGGGGGACAGCCAAGAACACTGAAGCTTTCTTT.

The V and J genes are TRBV28 and TRBJ1-2; unclear D gene. The CDR3 extends over 12 amino acids. Germline loops: CDR1 MDHEN, CDR2 SYDVKM. The V end lost 4 bases, the J end lost 1 base, and 4 bases lay between the germline ends. This CDR3 reads CASSWLNYGYTF. The CDR3 DNA is TGTGCCAGCAGTTGGCTTAACTATGGCTACACCTTC.

Many counts were recorded for this clonotype. The V gene is TRBV7-8, the J gene TRBJ2-7; D not resolved. The ends were cut back, 1 base at V and 3 bases at J, with 10 bases in the middle. Germline CDR1 SGHVS, CDR2 FQNEAQ. The CDR3 contains 14 residues. The CDR3 bases are TGTGCCAGCAGCTTAGAGTACAGCTTCTACGAGCAGTACTTC. Its protein product is CASSLEYSFYEQYF. The variable domain in full, completed from reference TRBV7-8 and TRBJ2-7, reads GAGVSQSPRYKVAKRGQDVALRCDPISGHVSLFWYQQALGQGPEFLTYFQNEAQLDKSGLPSDRFFAERPEGSVSTLKIQRTQQEDSAVYLCASSLEYSFYEQYFGPGTRLTVT.

The chain uses TRBV4-1 and TRBJ1-1, with D hard to call. This CDR3 contains 15 residues. Germline CDR1 MGHRA, CDR2 YSYEKL. Trimming removed 4 bases from V and 1 base from J, with 13 bases in between. The CDR3 sequence: CASSPLVQGNTEAFF. CDR3 DNA sequence: TGCGCCAGCAGCCCTTTAGTCCAAGGGAACACTGAAGCTTTCTTT.